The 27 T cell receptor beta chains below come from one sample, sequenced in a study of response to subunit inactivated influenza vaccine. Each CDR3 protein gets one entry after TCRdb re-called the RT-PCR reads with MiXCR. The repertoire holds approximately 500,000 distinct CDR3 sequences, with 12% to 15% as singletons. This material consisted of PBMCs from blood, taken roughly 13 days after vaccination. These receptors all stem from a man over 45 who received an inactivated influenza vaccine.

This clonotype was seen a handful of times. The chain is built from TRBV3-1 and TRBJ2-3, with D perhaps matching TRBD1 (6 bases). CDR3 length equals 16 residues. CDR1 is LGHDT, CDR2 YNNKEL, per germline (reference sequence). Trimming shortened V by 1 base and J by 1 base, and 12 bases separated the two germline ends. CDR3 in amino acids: CASSQVPGVGTDTQYF. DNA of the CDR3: TGTGCCAGCAGCCAAGTGCCAGGGGTCGGCACAGATACGCAGTATTTT.

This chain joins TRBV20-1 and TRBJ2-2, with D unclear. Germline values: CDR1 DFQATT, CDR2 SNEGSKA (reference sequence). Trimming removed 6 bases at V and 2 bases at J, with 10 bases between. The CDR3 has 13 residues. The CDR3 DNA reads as TGCAGTGCACCTACGGTCAACACCGGGGAGCTGTTTTTT. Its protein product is CSAPTVNTGELFF.

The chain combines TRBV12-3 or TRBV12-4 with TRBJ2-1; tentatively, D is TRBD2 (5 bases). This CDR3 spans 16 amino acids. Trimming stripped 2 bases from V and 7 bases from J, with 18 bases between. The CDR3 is CASSLRSGLGANEQFF. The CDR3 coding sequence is TGTGCCAGCAGTTTAAGGAGCGGTTTGGGAGCTAATGAGCAGTTCTTC.

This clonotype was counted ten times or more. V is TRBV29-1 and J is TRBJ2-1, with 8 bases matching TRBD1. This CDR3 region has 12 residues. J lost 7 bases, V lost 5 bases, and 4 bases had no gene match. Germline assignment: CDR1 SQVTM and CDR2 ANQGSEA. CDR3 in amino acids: CSVPNRGNEQFF. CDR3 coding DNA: TGCAGCGTTCCAAACAGGGGGAATGAGCAGTTCTTC.

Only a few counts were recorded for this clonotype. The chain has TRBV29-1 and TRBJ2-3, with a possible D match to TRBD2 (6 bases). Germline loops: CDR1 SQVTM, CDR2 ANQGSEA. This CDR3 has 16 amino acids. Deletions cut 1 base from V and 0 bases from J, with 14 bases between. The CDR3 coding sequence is TGCAGCGTTGAAGGGGGAATAGCGGCCAGCACAGATACGCAGTATTTT. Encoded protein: CSVEGGIAASTDTQYF.

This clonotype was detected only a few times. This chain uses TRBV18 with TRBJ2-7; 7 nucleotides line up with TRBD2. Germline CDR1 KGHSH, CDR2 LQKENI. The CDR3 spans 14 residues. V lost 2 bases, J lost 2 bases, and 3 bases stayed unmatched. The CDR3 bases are TGTGCCAGCTCACCATTGGGGGGGGCCTACGAGCAGTACTTC. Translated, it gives CASSPLGGAYEQYF. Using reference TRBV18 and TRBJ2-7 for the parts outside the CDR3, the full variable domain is NAGVMQNPRHLVRRRGQEARLRCSPMKGHSHVYWYRQLPEEGLKFMVYLQKENIIDESGMPKERFSAEFPKEGPSILRIQQVVRGDSAAYFCASSPLGGAYEQYFGPGTRLTVT.

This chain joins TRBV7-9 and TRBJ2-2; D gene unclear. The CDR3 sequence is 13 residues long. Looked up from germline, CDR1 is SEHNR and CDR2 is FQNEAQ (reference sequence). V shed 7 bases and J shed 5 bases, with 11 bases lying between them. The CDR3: CASIYVGTGELFF. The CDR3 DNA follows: TGTGCCAGCATCTATGTAGGGACCGGGGAGCTGTTTTTT.

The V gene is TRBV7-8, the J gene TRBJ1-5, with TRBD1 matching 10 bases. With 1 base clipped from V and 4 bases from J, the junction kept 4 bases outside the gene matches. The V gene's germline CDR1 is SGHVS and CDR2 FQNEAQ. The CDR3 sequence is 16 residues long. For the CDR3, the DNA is TGTGCCAGCAGCTTAGGGGGGACAGGGGCGAATCAGCCCCAGCATTTT. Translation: CASSLGGTGANQPQHF. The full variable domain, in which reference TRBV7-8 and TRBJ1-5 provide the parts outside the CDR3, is GAGVSQSPRYKVAKRGQDVALRCDPISGHVSLFWYQQALGQGPEFLTYFQNEAQLDKSGLPSDRFFAERPEGSVSTLKIQRTQQEDSAVYLCASSLGGTGANQPQHFGDGTRLSIL.

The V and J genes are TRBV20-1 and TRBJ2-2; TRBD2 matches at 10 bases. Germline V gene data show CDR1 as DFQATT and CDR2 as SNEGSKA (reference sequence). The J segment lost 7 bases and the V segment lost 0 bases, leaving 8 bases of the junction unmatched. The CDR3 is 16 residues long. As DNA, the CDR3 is TGCAGTGCTAGAGATGTCCTAGCGGGAGCGGTCGGGGAGCTGTTTTTT. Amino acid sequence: CSARDVLAGAVGELFF.

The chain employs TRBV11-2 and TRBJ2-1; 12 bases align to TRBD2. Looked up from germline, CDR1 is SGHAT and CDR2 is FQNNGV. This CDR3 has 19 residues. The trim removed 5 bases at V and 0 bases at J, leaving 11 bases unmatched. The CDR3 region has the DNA TGTGCCAGCAGCCCAGGGACTAGCGGGCCTGAGAGCTCCTACAATGAGCAGTTCTTC. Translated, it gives CASSPGTSGPESSYNEQFF.

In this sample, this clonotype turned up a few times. CDR3 DNA: TGTGCCAGCAGTGGGGAGCTCTCTTCGGTAGAGACCCAGTACTTC. This sequence encodes CASSGELSSVETQYF. The J gene is TRBJ2-5, the V gene TRBV5-5; a weak D match, TRBD2 (5 bases). The germline gives CDR1 SGHKS, CDR2 YYEKEE (reference sequence). Trimming pared 5 bases from V and 4 bases from J, leaving 18 bases between. The length of the CDR3 is 15 residues.

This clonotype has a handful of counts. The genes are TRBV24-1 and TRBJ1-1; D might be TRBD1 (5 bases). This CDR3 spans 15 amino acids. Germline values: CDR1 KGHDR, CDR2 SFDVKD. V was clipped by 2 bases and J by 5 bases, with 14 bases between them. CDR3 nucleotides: TGTGCCACCAGTGATTCTAAGACCGGGGGGACTGAAGCTTTCTTT. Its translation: CATSDSKTGGTEAFF.

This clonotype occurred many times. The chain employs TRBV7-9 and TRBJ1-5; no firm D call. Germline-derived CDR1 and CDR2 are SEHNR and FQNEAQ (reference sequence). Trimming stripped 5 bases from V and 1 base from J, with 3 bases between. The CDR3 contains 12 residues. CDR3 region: CASSGSNQPQHF. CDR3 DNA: TGTGCCAGCAGCGGGAGCAATCAGCCCCAGCATTTT.

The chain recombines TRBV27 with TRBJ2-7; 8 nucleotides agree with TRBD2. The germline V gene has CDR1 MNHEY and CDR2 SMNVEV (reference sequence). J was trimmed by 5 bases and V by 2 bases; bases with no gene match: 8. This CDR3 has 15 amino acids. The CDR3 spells CASSLISGGPNEQYF. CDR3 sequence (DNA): TGTGCCAGCAGTTTAATTTCGGGAGGGCCAAACGAGCAGTACTTC.

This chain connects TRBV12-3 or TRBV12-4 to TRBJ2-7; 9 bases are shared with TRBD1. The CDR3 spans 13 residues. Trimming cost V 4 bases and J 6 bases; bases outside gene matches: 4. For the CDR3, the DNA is TGTGCCAGCAGTTCGCCGACAGGGGGCGAGCAGTACTTC. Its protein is CASSSPTGGEQYF.

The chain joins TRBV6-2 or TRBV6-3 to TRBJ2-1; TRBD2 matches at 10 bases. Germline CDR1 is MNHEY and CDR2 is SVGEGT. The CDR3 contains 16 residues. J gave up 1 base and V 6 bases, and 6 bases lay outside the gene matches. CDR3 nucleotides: TGTGCCAGCAGCAAATGGACTAGCGGATCCTACAATGAGCAGTTCTTC. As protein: CASSKWTSGSYNEQFF.

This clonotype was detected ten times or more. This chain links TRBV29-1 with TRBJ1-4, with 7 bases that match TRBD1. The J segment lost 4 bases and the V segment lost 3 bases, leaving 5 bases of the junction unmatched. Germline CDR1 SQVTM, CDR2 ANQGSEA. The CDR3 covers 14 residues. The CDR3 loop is CSVDRGMVNEKLFF. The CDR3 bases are TGCAGCGTTGACAGGGGGATGGTTAATGAAAAACTGTTTTTT.

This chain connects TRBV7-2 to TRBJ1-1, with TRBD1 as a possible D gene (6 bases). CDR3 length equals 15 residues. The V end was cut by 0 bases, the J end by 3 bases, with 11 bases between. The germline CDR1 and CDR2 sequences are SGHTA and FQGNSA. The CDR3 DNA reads TGTGCCAGCAGCTTAGCGGAGAGGGGGGACACTGAAGCTTTCTTT. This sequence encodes CASSLAERGDTEAFF.

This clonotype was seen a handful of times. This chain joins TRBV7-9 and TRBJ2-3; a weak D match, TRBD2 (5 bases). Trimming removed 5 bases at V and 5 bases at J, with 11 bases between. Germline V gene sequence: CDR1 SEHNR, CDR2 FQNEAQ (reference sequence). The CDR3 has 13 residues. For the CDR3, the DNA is TGTGCCAGCAGCCAACCCCGGGGAGATACGCAGTATTTT. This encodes CASSQPRGDTQYF. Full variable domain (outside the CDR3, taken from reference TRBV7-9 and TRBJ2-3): DTGVSQNPRHKITKRGQNVTFRCDPISEHNRLYWYRQTLGQGPEFLTYFQNEAQLEKSRLLSDRFSAERPKGSFSTLEIQRTEQGDSAMYLCASSQPRGDTQYFGPGTRLTVL.

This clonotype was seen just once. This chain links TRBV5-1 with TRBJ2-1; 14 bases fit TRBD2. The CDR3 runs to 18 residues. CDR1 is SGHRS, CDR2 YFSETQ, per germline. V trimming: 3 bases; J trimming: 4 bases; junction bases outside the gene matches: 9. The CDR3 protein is CASSYSPGTSGGYNEQFF. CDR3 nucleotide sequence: TGCGCCAGCAGCTACTCCCCCGGGACTAGCGGGGGTTACAATGAGCAGTTCTTC.

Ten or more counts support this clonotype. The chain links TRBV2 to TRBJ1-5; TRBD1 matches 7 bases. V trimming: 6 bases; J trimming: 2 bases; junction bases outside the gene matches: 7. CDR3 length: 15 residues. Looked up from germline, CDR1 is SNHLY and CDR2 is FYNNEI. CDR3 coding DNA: TGTGCCAGCAGGGAGGGACAGAGTGGCAATCAGCCCCAGCATTTT. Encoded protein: CASREGQSGNQPQHF.

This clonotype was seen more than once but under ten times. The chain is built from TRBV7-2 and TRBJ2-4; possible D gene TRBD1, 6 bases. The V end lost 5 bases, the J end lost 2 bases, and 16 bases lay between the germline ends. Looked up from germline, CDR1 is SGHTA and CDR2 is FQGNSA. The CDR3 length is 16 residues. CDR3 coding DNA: TGTGCCAGCAGCGCGGACAGACGAATAACCAAAAACATTCAGTACTTC. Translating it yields CASSADRRITKNIQYF.

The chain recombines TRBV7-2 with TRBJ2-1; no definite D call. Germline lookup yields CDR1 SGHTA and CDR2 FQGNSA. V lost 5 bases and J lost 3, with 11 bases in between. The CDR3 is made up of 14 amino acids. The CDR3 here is CASSPDKVYNEQFF. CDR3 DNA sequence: TGTGCCAGCAGCCCTGACAAGGTCTACAATGAGCAGTTCTTC.

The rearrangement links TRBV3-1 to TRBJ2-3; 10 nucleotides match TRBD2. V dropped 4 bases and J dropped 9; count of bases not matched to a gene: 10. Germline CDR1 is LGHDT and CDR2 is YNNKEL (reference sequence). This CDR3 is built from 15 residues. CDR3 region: CASSLTHGTSETQYF. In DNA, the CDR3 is TGTGCCAGCAGCCTGACGCACGGGACTAGCGAGACGCAGTATTTT.

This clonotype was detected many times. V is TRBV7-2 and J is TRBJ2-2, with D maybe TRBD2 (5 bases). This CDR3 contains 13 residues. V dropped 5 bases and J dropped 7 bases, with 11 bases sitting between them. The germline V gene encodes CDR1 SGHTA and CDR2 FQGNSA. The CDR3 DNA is TGTGCCAGCAGCCGTACTAGGATCGGGGAGCTGTTTTTT. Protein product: CASSRTRIGELFF. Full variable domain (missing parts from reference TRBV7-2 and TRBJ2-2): GAGVSQSPSNKVTEKGKDVELRCDPISGHTALYWYRQSLGQGLEFLIYFQGNSAPDKSGLPSDRFSAERTGGSVSTLTIQRTQQEDSAVYLCASSRTRIGELFFGEGSRLTVL.

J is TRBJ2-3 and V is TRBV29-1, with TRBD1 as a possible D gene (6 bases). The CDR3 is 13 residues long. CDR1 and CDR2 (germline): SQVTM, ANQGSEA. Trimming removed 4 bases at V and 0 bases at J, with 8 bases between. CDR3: CSVAGHSTDTQYF. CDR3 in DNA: TGCAGCGTTGCGGGACACAGCACAGATACGCAGTATTTT.

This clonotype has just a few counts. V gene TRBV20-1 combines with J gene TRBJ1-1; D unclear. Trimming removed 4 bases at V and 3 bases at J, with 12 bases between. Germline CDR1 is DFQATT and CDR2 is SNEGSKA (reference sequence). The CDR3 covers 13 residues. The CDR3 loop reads CSATRTGDTEAFF. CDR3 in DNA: TGCAGTGCTACCCGGACGGGCGACACTGAAGCTTTCTTT.